The 14 T cell receptor beta chains below all came from one sample that was sequenced in a study of cytotoxic CD8 clonotypes in ibrutinib-treated CLL. The method was immunoSEQ multiplex PCR; TCRdb's version includes in-frame clones alone and lacks a portion of them. Here the sample spans about 130,000 clones, approximately 80% being singletons. This specimen was PBMCs, taken after 24 months of ibrutinib treatment. These receptors all stem from a human donor with chronic lymphocytic leukemia.

The chain carries TRBV27 and TRBJ2-5; D gene uncertain. V was cut by 6 bases and J by 5 bases, with 7 bases left in between. The CDR3 is 11 residues long. Germline lookup yields CDR1 MNHEY and CDR2 SMNVEV (reference sequence). The CDR3, as DNA: TGTGCCAGCAGAGTAGGTGAGACCCAGTACTTC. This translates into CASRVGETQYF.

This chain connects TRBV28 to TRBJ1-2; TRBD1 is a possible D gene (6 bases). Germline CDR1 reads MDHEN; CDR2 reads SYDVKM. CDR3 length: 13 amino acids. The V end lost 2 bases, the J end lost 4 bases, and 8 bases lay between the germline ends. The CDR3 DNA sequence: TGTGCCAGCAGTTTAGTGGACAGCTATGGCTACACCTTC. Translating gives CASSLVDSYGYTF.

The chain is built from TRBV7-2 and TRBJ2-2, with a possible D match to TRBD1 (6 bases). Germline V gene lookup returns CDR1 SGHTA and CDR2 FQGNSA. The CDR3 consists of 13 residues. Trimming cost V 8 bases and J 4 bases, with 11 bases left between them. The CDR3 DNA reads TGTGCCAGCTTAGTAGGGGGCACCGGGGAGCTGTTTTTT. It encodes CASLVGGTGELFF.

This sequence joins TRBV5-1 and TRBJ2-1; 15 nucleotides agree with TRBD2. The V gene end was trimmed by 0 bases and the J gene end by 6 bases; junction bases not matched to a gene: 4. The CDR3 is made up of 17 amino acids. Germline loops: CDR1 SGHRS, CDR2 YFSETQ. The CDR3 coding sequence is TGCGCCAGCAGCTTGGGGACTAGCGGGGGGGCTGGCAATGAGCAGTTCTTC. This sequence encodes CASSLGTSGGAGNEQFF.

The rearrangement links TRBV30 to TRBJ1-2; D remains ambiguous. The germline CDR1 and CDR2 sequences are GTSNPN and SVGIG (reference sequence). Trimming removed 2 bases at V and 8 bases at J, with 12 bases between. This CDR3 is built from 12 residues. For the CDR3, the DNA is TGTGCCTGGAGTAGGGAAATGGAGGGCTACACCTTC. It translates to CAWSREMEGYTF.

V is TRBV2 and J is TRBJ2-3; D might be TRBD1 or TRBD2, each matching 5 bases. V was shortened by 8 bases and J by 3 bases, with 18 bases between the two germline ends. Germline V gives CDR1 SNHLY, CDR2 FYNNEI. The CDR3 is 15 residues long. For the CDR3, the DNA is TGTGCCAGCGAAGAGAGGGCAGGGAGAACAGATACGCAGTATTTT. It translates to CASEERAGRTDTQYF.

The chain is built from TRBV5-8 and TRBJ2-1, with a possible D match to TRBD1 (6 bases). The V end lost 4 bases, the J end lost 2 bases, and 10 bases lay between the germline ends. From germline, CDR1 is SGHTS and CDR2 YDEGEE. CDR3 length equals 14 residues. The CDR3 loop is CASSRRQAYNEQFF. The CDR3 DNA reads TGTGCCAGCAGCCGCCGACAGGCCTACAATGAGCAGTTCTTC.

This clone occurred once. This sequence joins TRBV18 and TRBJ2-5; 13 positions match TRBD2. With V trimmed by 3 bases and J by 4 bases, 2 bases remained unmatched. The CDR3 is made up of 15 amino acids. The germline CDR1 and CDR2 sequences are KGHSH and LQKENI. CDR3 loop: CASSPGTSGAETQYF. The DNA of the CDR3 is TGTGCCAGCTCACCCGGGACTAGCGGGGCAGAGACCCAGTACTTC. The complete variable domain, with remaining parts taken from reference TRBV18 and TRBJ2-5, reads NAGVMQNPRHLVRRRGQEARLRCSPMKGHSHVYWYRQLPEEGLKFMVYLQKENIIDESGMPKERFSAEFPKEGPSILRIQQVVRGDSAAYFCASSPGTSGAETQYFGPGTRLLVL.

The gene calls are TRBV7-9 and TRBJ1-2; 9 nucleotides agree with TRBD1. The trim removed 0 bases at V and 3 bases at J, leaving 5 bases unmatched. Germline-derived CDR1 and CDR2 are SEHNR and FQNEAQ (reference sequence). The CDR3 runs to 16 residues. The CDR3 loop is CASSLASGTGYYGYTF. DNA for the CDR3: TGTGCCAGCAGCTTAGCATCCGGGACAGGGTACTATGGCTACACCTTC. Complete variable domain (other parts from reference TRBV7-9 and TRBJ1-2): DTGVSQNPRHKITKRGQNVTFRCDPISEHNRLYWYRQTLGQGPEFLTYFQNEAQLEKSRLLSDRFSAERPKGSFSTLEIQRTEQGDSAMYLCASSLASGTGYYGYTFGSGTRLTVV.

The count of this clone is one. The chain is built from TRBV19 and TRBJ2-1; D is perhaps TRBD1 (5 bases). V lost 9 bases to trimming and J lost 8 bases, with 26 bases between them. Germline-derived CDR1 and CDR2 are LNHDA and SQIVND (reference sequence). This CDR3 spans 16 amino acids. DNA of the CDR3: TGTGCCAGCCGTTCACCTCAGGGATTTGAAATCCATGAGCAGTTCTTC. Its translation: CASRSPQGFEIHEQFF.

The V call is TRBV6-5, the J call TRBJ1-6; possible D gene TRBD1, 5 bases. The germline V gene has CDR1 MNHEY and CDR2 SVGAGI. V was trimmed by 2 bases and J by 10 bases, leaving 18 bases between them. The CDR3 has 16 residues. This CDR3 is CASSYRWTRAESPLHF. CDR3 sequence (DNA): TGTGCCAGCAGTTACCGGTGGACCAGGGCAGAGTCACCCCTCCACTTT.

The chain combines TRBV7-2 with TRBJ2-7; TRBD2 matches at 7 bases. J gave up 3 bases and V 3 bases, and 2 bases lay outside the gene matches. Germline V gives CDR1 SGHTA, CDR2 FQGNSA. The CDR3 contains 13 residues. The CDR3 loop is CASSFRGDYEQYF. The CDR3 region has the DNA TGTGCCAGCAGCTTCCGGGGGGACTACGAGCAGTACTTC.

This rearrangement joins TRBV7-2 to TRBJ2-1, with D uncertain. The CDR3 runs to 11 residues. With 3 bases removed from V and 8 bases from J, the gap between germline ends came to 5 bases. Germline CDR1 and CDR2: SGHTA and FQGNSA. CDR3: CASSFWYEQFF. The CDR3 DNA reads TGTGCCAGCAGCTTTTGGTATGAGCAGTTCTTC.

This clone has just a few counts. The chain has TRBV5-4 and TRBJ1-6, with D uncertain. Looked up from germline, CDR1 is SGHNT and CDR2 is YYREEE (reference sequence). V lost 4 bases to trimming and J lost 5 bases, with 4 bases between them. The CDR3 runs to 12 residues. CDR3 nucleotides: TGTGCCAGCAGCCAAAATAATTCACCCCTCCACTTT. Protein: CASSQNNSPLHF.